This T cell receptor beta chain appears in the sequencing data of a study of blood T cell repertoires in COVID-19. The CDR3 is 17 residues long. V lost 3 bases and J lost 4, with 19 bases in between. Germline CDR1 SGHRS, CDR2 YFSETQ. Data came from immunoSEQ multiplex PCR; TCRdb stores just in-frame clones and leaves some out. The data contain over 200,000 clones, over 80% of them seen just once; the ten biggest clones take up 6.8%. Sequenced material: PBMCs or T cells enriched from blood (not recorded which). This chain uses TRBV5-1 with TRBJ2-2; tentative D call: TRBD2 (6 bases). The sequence came from a woman between 40 and 55 years old who had recovered from COVID-19. The CDR3 DNA reads as TGCGCCAGCAGCTCCTTCCGGGGGAGGCACGGCACCGGGGAGCTGTTTTTT. Residues: CASSSFRGRHGTGELFF.